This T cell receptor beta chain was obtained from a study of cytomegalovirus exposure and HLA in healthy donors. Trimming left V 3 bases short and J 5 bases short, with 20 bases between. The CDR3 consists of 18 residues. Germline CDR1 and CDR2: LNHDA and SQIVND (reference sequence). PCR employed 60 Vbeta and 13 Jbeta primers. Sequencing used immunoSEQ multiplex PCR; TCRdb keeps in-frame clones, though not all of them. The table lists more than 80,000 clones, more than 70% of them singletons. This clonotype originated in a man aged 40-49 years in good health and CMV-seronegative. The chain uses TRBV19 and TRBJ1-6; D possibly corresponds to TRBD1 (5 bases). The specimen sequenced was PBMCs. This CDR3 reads CASSMIGPRAGDNSPLHF. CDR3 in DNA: TGTGCCAGTAGTATGATCGGACCGCGGGCGGGGGATAATTCACCCCTCCACTTT.